This entry features one TCR beta chain sequence. Its antigen is still unknown. Autoimmune disease history or systemic immunosuppression disqualified patients. The sample originates from a study of OX40 agonist ivuxolimab in advanced cancers. Study-level information: With a range of roughly 20 to 85, age averaged about 58 years, and roughly 80% were male. Study findings and constraints: The study did not work out the antigen specificity of the expanded peripheral T cells. The mean number of expanded clones was higher in CD8+ T cells than in CD4+.

Germline CDR1 and CDR2: SNHLY and FYNNEI. This CDR3 spans 15 amino acids. Losses at the gene ends were 6 bases for V and 6 bases for J; bases not matched to a gene: 9. Sequencing used immunoSEQ multiplex PCR; TCRdb keeps in-frame clones, though not all of them. The sample shows 65,000 to 80,000 clones, 86% of them seen only once. The chain recombines TRBV2 with TRBJ2-3, with TRBD1 identical over 10 bases. The receptor's source is an adult with an advanced solid tumor such as melanoma, head and neck, liver or kidney cancer. The material sequenced was CD4+ or CD8+ T cells sorted from blood, taken in a trial of the OX40 agonist ivuxolimab. The CDR3 region is CASSPGTGVWDTQYF. For the CDR3, the DNA is TGTGCCAGCAGCCCCGGGACAGGGGTATGGGATACGCAGTATTTT.